Following are 19 T cell receptor beta chains from one sample sequenced in a study of cytomegalovirus exposure and HLA in healthy donors. PCR was performed using 60 Vbeta and 13 Jbeta primers. Libraries were prepared by immunoSEQ multiplex PCR; TCRdb keeps only in-frame clonotypes and omits some of them. The sample has about 140,000 clones; roughly 73% are singletons. Sequencing was done on a sample of PBMCs. Receptor source: a middle-aged man in good health and CMV-seronegative.

The chain recombines TRBV5-4 with TRBJ2-2, with 10 nucleotides matching TRBD2. This CDR3 spans 16 amino acids. V dropped 0 bases and J dropped 4; count of bases not matched to a gene: 3. Germline CDR1 reads SGHNT; CDR2 reads YYREEE (reference sequence). This CDR3 reads CASSLVAGGGTGELFF. CDR3 DNA sequence: TGTGCCAGCAGCTTGGTAGCGGGGGGTGGCACCGGGGAGCTGTTTTTT.

The chain joins TRBV7-8 to TRBJ1-2; TRBD1 matches at 8 bases. Unmatched junction bases numbered 3, after V lost 1 base and J lost 5 bases. The CDR3 is 14 amino acids. CDR1 and CDR2 (germline): SGHVS, FQNEAQ. Written as DNA, the CDR3 is TGTGCCAGCAGCTTAGGAGGGACAGGATATGGCTACACCTTC. This encodes CASSLGGTGYGYTF.

The chain couples TRBV2 to TRBJ2-3, with 9 bases fitting TRBD2. The ends lost 4 bases at V and 4 bases at J; junction bases unmatched: 12. This CDR3 contains 17 residues. The germline V gene has CDR1 SNHLY and CDR2 FYNNEI. CDR3 protein: CASSASSGGGASDTQYF. Here the CDR3 DNA reads TGTGCCAGCAGTGCGTCCTCCGGCGGGGGGGCGTCAGATACGCAGTATTTT.

This chain uses TRBV9 with TRBJ2-1; 12 bases are a match to TRBD2. V trimming: 3 bases; J trimming: 0 bases; junction bases outside the gene matches: 7. Germline V gives CDR1 SGDLS, CDR2 YYNGEE. CDR3 length equals 18 residues. CDR3 in amino acids: CASSGWTSGARSYNEQFF. The CDR3 region has the DNA TGTGCCAGCAGCGGATGGACTAGCGGGGCCCGCTCCTACAATGAGCAGTTCTTC.

The gene calls are TRBV27 and TRBJ2-5; 9 bases match TRBD2. This CDR3 spans 15 amino acids. The J segment lost 1 base and the V segment lost 3 bases, leaving 3 bases of the junction unmatched. CDR1 and CDR2 (germline): MNHEY, SMNVEV (reference sequence). The CDR3, as DNA: TGTGCCAGCAGTTTTAGCGGGGGAACCCAAGAGACCCAGTACTTC. As protein: CASSFSGGTQETQYF.

The CDR3 region is CASSFGTFQETQYF. The CDR3 coding sequence is TGCGCCAGCAGCTTCGGGACTTTTCAAGAGACCCAGTACTTC. The chain combines TRBV5-1 with TRBJ2-5; a weak D match, TRBD2 (6 bases). V lost 2 bases and J 2 bases, leaving 10 bases between the germline ends. CDR3 length equals 14 residues. Germline V lookup: CDR1 SGHRS, CDR2 YFSETQ.

The table lists this clone with a count of one. The chain uses TRBV5-4 and TRBJ1-2; D unclear. The CDR3 has 14 residues. Germline V lookup: CDR1 SGHNT, CDR2 YYREEE (reference sequence). The V end was cut by 1 base, the J end by 5 bases, with 12 bases between. The CDR3 nucleotides are TGTGCCAGCAGCTTGAGCCAGAGAGGGTATGGCTACACCTTC. This encodes CASSLSQRGYGYTF.

V and J are TRBV19 and TRBJ1-2; no firm D call. Trimming shortened V by 6 bases and J by 4 bases, and 15 bases separated the two germline ends. This CDR3 region has 14 residues. Germline CDR1 reads LNHDA; CDR2 reads SQIVND (reference sequence). The CDR3 loop reads CASSLTGRPYGYTF. CDR3 coding DNA: TGTGCCAGTAGCCTCACGGGGAGACCCTATGGCTACACCTTC.

The CDR3 coding sequence is TGTGCCAGCAGCCGAACGGACACCACCGGGGAGCTGTTTTTT. It translates to CASSRTDTTGELFF. V is TRBV6-5 and J is TRBJ2-2; D might be TRBD1 (5 bases). The germline V and J ends were trimmed by 6 bases and 4 bases, with 12 bases remaining between them. The CDR3 has 14 residues. Germline loops: CDR1 MNHEY, CDR2 SVGAGI.

V usage is TRBV5-4 and J usage is TRBJ1-6; a weak D match, TRBD1 (6 bases). This CDR3 is 17 amino acids long. V lost 5 bases, J lost 4 bases, and 19 bases lay in between. Germline loops: CDR1 SGHNT, CDR2 YYREEE (reference sequence). CDR3 sequence (DNA): TGTGCCAGCAGAACCGGGACACCAGTTGAGTATAATTCACCCCTCCACTTT. It yields the protein CASRTGTPVEYNSPLHF.

The chain couples TRBV5-1 to TRBJ1-1, with D unclear. The CDR3 sequence is 15 residues long. Germline V gene lookup returns CDR1 SGHRS and CDR2 YFSETQ. V shed 0 bases and J shed 3 bases, with 12 bases lying between them. The CDR3 DNA reads as TGCGCCAGCAGCTTGGTCGGTTATATGGACACTGAAGCTTTCTTT. Encoded protein: CASSLVGYMDTEAFF.

This clone has more than one count but fewer than ten. The CDR3 nucleotides read TGTGCCAGCAGTCGACGGGTGGGGAGCACTGAAGCTTTCTTT. Translated, it gives CASSRRVGSTEAFF. This chain connects TRBV6-1 to TRBJ1-1; D call uncertain. V lost 5 bases and J lost 4, with 14 bases in between. Germline V CDR1 and CDR2: MNHNS, SASEGT. There are 14 residues in the CDR3.

This clone was detected only a few times. The chain links TRBV28 to TRBJ1-1; TRBD1 matches at 7 bases. The CDR3 sequence is 13 residues long. With V trimmed by 6 bases and J by 11 bases, 12 bases remained unmatched. The germline CDR1 and CDR2 sequences are MDHEN and SYDVKM. As DNA, the CDR3 is TGTGCCAGCAGCCAAAGACAGGGAAGGTGGGCTTTCTTT. Its protein product is CASSQRQGRWAFF.

The chain employs TRBV5-4 and TRBJ2-1, with D tentatively TRBD2 (6 bases). Germline-derived CDR1 and CDR2 are SGHNT and YYREEE (reference sequence). CDR3 length: 15 amino acids. V was shortened by 0 bases and J by 3 bases, with 10 bases between the two germline ends. CDR3 coding DNA: TGTGCCAGCAGCTTGGGGGGGGAGCACTACAATGAGCAGTTCTTC. This gives the protein CASSLGGEHYNEQFF.

This chain links TRBV7-2 with TRBJ1-4, with 11 bases fitting TRBD1. CDR1 SGHTA and CDR2 FQGNSA come from the germline V gene. Trimming took 4 bases from V and 11 from J; bases not matched to a gene: 9. The CDR3 covers 15 residues. CDR3 coding DNA: TGTGCCAGCAGCTCCTCCGGGACAGGGGGTGGGAAACTGTTTTTT. It yields the protein CASSSSGTGGGKLFF.

The rearrangement links TRBV11-3 to TRBJ2-1; the match to TRBD1 covers 7 bases. The V gene end was trimmed by 6 bases and the J gene end by 0 bases; junction bases not matched to a gene: 8. This CDR3 spans 16 amino acids. Germline V gene data show CDR1 as SGHNT and CDR2 as YENEEA. The CDR3 DNA reads TGTGCCAGCAGTAGGGGGCCCTCTAGCTCCTACAATGAGCAGTTCTTC. It yields the protein CASSRGPSSSYNEQFF.

The chain is built from TRBV11-3 and TRBJ2-2; 7 positions agree with TRBD1. This CDR3 has 17 residues. V trimming: 0 bases; J trimming: 5 bases; junction bases outside the gene matches: 9. In germline, CDR1 is SGHNT, CDR2 YENEEA. The CDR3 here is CASSLDTTRGTTGELFF. For the CDR3, the DNA is TGTGCCAGCAGCTTAGATACTACCAGGGGGACAACCGGGGAGCTGTTTTTT. Looking up the rest from reference TRBV11-3 and TRBJ2-2 gives the full variable domain: EAGVVQSPRYKIIEKKQPVAFWCNPISGHNTLYWYLQNLGQGPELLIRYENEEAVDDSQLPKDRFSAERLKGVDSTLKIQPAELGDSAVYLCASSLDTTRGTTGELFFGEGSRLTVL.

This clone was picked up a small number of times. The V and J genes are TRBV12-5 and TRBJ1-5; TRBD1 matches at 8 bases. The CDR3 extends over 16 amino acids. V was clipped by 5 bases and J by 1 base; unmatched bases: 7. Germline loops: CDR1 LGHNT, CDR2 FRNRAP. DNA for the CDR3: TGTGCTAGTGGTCTCAGACAGGGGAGGAGCAATCAGCCCCAGCATTTT. Translation: CASGLRQGRSNQPQHF.

This clone came up a few times. V usage is TRBV5-5 and J usage is TRBJ2-1; weak D call: TRBD2 (7 bases). The CDR3 loop spans 15 amino acids. Germline V gene lookup returns CDR1 SGHKS and CDR2 YYEKEE (reference sequence). Trimming removed 2 bases from V and 4 bases from J, with 13 bases in between. CDR3 nucleotide sequence: TGTGCCAGCAGCTTAGGGGGGGTGGGGTACAATGAGCAGTTCTTC. Protein: CASSLGGVGYNEQFF.